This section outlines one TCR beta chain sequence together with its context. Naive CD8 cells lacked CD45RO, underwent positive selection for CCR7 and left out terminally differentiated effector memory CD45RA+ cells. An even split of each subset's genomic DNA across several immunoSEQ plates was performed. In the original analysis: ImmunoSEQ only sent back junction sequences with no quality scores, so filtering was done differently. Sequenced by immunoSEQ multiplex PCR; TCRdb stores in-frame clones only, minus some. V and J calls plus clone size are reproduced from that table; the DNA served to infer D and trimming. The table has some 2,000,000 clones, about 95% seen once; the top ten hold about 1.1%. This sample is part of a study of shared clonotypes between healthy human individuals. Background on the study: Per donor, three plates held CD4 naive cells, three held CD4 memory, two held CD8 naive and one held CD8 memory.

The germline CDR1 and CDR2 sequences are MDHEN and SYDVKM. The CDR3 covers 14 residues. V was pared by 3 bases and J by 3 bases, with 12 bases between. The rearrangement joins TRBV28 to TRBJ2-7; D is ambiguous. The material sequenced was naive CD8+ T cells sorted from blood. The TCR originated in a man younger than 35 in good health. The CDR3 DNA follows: TGTGCCAGCAGTTTCCTGGACGGAAACTACGAGCAGTACTTC. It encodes CASSFLDGNYEQYF.